What follows is one TCR beta chain and its context. Its specificity is not known. This sample is part of a study of shared clonotypes between healthy human individuals. Overall study findings and caveats: The naive CD4 repertoires of several donors were compared, and around 4.7% of clonotypes were shared. A generally larger estimated richness was seen in naive subsets than in memory subsets.

Trimming took 2 bases from V and 8 from J, leaving 10 bases between them. CDR3 length: 12 residues. Per germline, CDR1 GTSNPN and CDR2 SVGIG (reference sequence). Using immunoSEQ multiplex PCR, the repertoire was profiled, and TCRdb retains in-frame clones only, with some absent. The repertoire holds about 710,000 clones, with over 60% as singletons. Sequenced material: memory CD4+ T cells sorted from blood. Subset in this sample: CD45RA-negative fraction. The V call is TRBV30, the J call TRBJ2-1; no clear D. This TCR came from a woman aged 25 to 39 in good health. The CDR3 loop is CAWSLFTDEQFF. The CDR3 region has the DNA TGTGCCTGGAGTCTTTTTACCGATGAGCAGTTCTTC.